Below, one T cell receptor beta chain is given with its context. The antigen is unknown. It was CD45RO-negative cells, positively selected for CCR7, that made up naive CD8 cells, with terminally differentiated effector memory CD45RA+ cells excluded. The data stem from a study of shared clonotypes between healthy human individuals. Study as a whole: Donor ages ranged 18 to 49 years: a couple of women, a few men. Three plates were used per donor for CD4 naive, three for CD4 memory, two for CD8 naive and one for CD8 memory. General study points: When naive CD4 clonotypes were compared across several donors, 4% to 5.5% were shared. Donors were few, which limited the genetic and exposure-history diversity represented.

The CDR3 spans 13 residues. The V and J ends lost 6 bases and 6 bases respectively, with 12 bases between them. Germline values: CDR1 LNHDA, CDR2 SQIVND (reference sequence). Produced via immunoSEQ multiplex PCR; TCRdb's table is partial and in-frame only. The sample shows around 1.9 million clones, around 95% of them seen only once. The chain links TRBV19 to TRBJ2-1; D call uncertain. Specimen: naive CD8+ T cells from PBMCs. This TCR came from a man aged 18 to 30 in good health. Some clones in this sample may be carry-over from other donors' samples. This chain's CDR3 is CASRVPARNEQFF. CDR3 DNA sequence: TGTGCCAGTAGGGTCCCTGCGCGCAATGAGCAGTTCTTC.